A single sample gave rise to the 32 T cell receptor beta chains below, sequenced in a study of T cells after yellow fever vaccination. TCRdb recomputed calls from the 5' RACE reads with MiXCR, one row per CDR3 protein. The data contain around 610,000 distinct CDR3 sequences, approximately 15% of them singletons. The specimen comprised PBMCs, sampled on the day of the yellow fever booster vaccination. The receptors here all came from a man aged 25-40 years who received the YFV17D yellow fever vaccine.

This clonotype was observed many times. The chain carries TRBV10-3 and TRBJ2-2, with D unclear. The CDR3 totals 14 residues. The V end lost 0 bases, the J end lost 9 bases, and 11 bases lay between the germline ends. Per the germline V gene, CDR1 is ENHRY and CDR2 is SYGVKD. The CDR3 DNA reads as TGTGCCATCAGTGAGTCCGGATCGGTCTGGGAGCTGTTTTTT. Translated, it gives CAISESGSVWELFF.

In DNA form, the CDR3 reads TGTGCCAGCGGGCGGGGGCGGCTCACAGATACGCAGTATTTT. Its protein is CASGRGRLTDTQYF. The genes are TRBV7-2 and TRBJ2-3, with TRBD2 as a possible D gene (7 bases). Germline V CDR1 and CDR2: SGHTA, FQGNSA. The CDR3 is made up of 14 amino acids. Deletions cut 8 bases from V and 2 bases from J, with 14 bases between.

The chain employs TRBV2 and TRBJ2-3; D is uncertain. The CDR3 contains 10 residues. The V end lost 6 bases, the J end lost 4 bases, and 2 bases lay between the germline ends. From germline, CDR1 is SNHLY and CDR2 FYNNEI. This chain's CDR3 is CASRSDTQYF. CDR3 in DNA: TGTGCCAGCAGGTCAGATACGCAGTATTTT.

V is TRBV28 and J is TRBJ2-7; D is unresolved. Deletions cut 0 bases from V and 2 bases from J, with 20 bases between. The CDR3 runs 18 residues. CDR1 is MDHEN, CDR2 SYDVKM, per germline. The CDR3 DNA reads TGTGCCAGCAGTTTATGGGTTACGATTGGAACTGGGGCCTACGAGCAGTACTTC. It encodes CASSLWVTIGTGAYEQYF.

In its sample, this clonotype was seen a few times. This rearrangement joins TRBV6-1 to TRBJ1-5; D is uncertain. The germline gives CDR1 MNHNS, CDR2 SASEGT. The CDR3 consists of 15 residues. The V end was cut by 5 bases, the J end by 0 bases, with 11 bases between. CDR3 DNA: TGTGCCAGCAGTCGCACCGGCCATAGCAATCAGCCCCAGCATTTT. This gives the protein CASSRTGHSNQPQHF.

Comment on this clonotype: This clone may be a read error of a much larger clone one base away. The chain joins TRBV7-9 to TRBJ2-5; 9 bases align to TRBD2. The length of the CDR3 is 13 residues. CDR1 SEHNR and CDR2 FQNEAQ come from the germline V gene (reference sequence). CDR3: CTSSLAGEKTQYF. The CDR3 nucleotides read TGTACCAGCAGCTTAGCGGGAGAAAAGACCCAGTACTTC.

The chain recombines TRBV6-2 or TRBV6-3 with TRBJ2-1; the D is unclear. Germline V gene sequence: CDR1 MNHEY, CDR2 SVGEGT. The CDR3 consists of 15 residues. V was cut by 7 bases and J by 3 bases, with 16 bases left in between. The CDR3: CASKGTVENYNEQFF. The CDR3 DNA reads as TGTGCCAGCAAGGGAACGGTAGAGAACTACAATGAGCAGTTCTTC.

This sequence joins TRBV6-5 and TRBJ2-5; 10 nucleotides line up with TRBD2. The CDR3 sequence is 16 residues long. V lost 2 bases and J lost 1; bases outside the gene matches: 4. Germline CDR1 MNHEY, CDR2 SVGAGI. CDR3 bases: TGTGCCAGCAGTTACGAGGGGACTAGCGTCCAAGAGACCCAGTACTTC. This sequence encodes CASSYEGTSVQETQYF.

The chain recombines TRBV5-1 with TRBJ1-2; TRBD1 matches 9 bases. J gave up 4 bases and V 4 bases, and 8 bases lay outside the gene matches. This CDR3 region has 15 residues. The V gene's germline CDR1 is SGHRS and CDR2 YFSETQ. CDR3 nucleotide sequence: TGCGCCAGCAGCACTGGGGACAGGGACGCCTATGGCTACACCTTC. Amino acids: CASSTGDRDAYGYTF.

The V call is TRBV5-1, the J call TRBJ1-4; no clear D gene. The V gene's germline CDR1 is SGHRS and CDR2 YFSETQ. The length of the CDR3 is 14 residues. V was cut by 1 base and J by 5 bases, with 9 bases left in between. The chain's CDR3 is CASSLSTDNEKLFF. CDR3 bases: TGCGCCAGCAGCTTGTCGACGGACAATGAAAAACTGTTTTTT. Variable domain in full (rest from reference TRBV5-1 and TRBJ1-4): KAGVTQTPRYLIKTRGQQVTLSCSPISGHRSVSWYQQTPGQGLQFLFEYFSETQRNKGNFPGRFSGRQFSNSRSEMNVSTLELGDSALYLCASSLSTDNEKLFFGSGTQLSVL.

The CDR3: CASSFNSQSVGQFF. The CDR3 DNA is TGTGCCAGCAGCTTTAACAGTCAGTCCGTCGGGCAGTTCTTC. The chain recombines TRBV7-2 with TRBJ2-1; no clear D. In germline, CDR1 is SGHTA, CDR2 FQGNSA. V was cut by 3 bases and J by 12 bases, with 18 bases left in between. The CDR3 loop spans 14 amino acids.

The rearrangement joins TRBV20-1 to TRBJ2-2; the D is unclear. The CDR3 contains 13 residues. Germline V lookup: CDR1 DFQATT, CDR2 SNEGSKA (reference sequence). Trimming pared 6 bases from V and 6 bases from J, leaving 14 bases between. The CDR3 DNA is TGCAGTGCCCTCCGGATAGAAGCCGGGGAGCTGTTTTTT. Protein sequence: CSALRIEAGELFF.

This clonotype was detected a few times. The genes are TRBV24-1 and TRBJ2-1; D gene uncertain. The CDR3 totals 12 residues. Trimming took 10 bases from V and 0 from J, leaving 6 bases between them. The germline V gene encodes CDR1 KGHDR and CDR2 SFDVKD. CDR3 protein: CATLSSYNEQFF. The CDR3 DNA reads as TGTGCCACGCTTAGCTCCTACAATGAGCAGTTCTTC.

This chain joins TRBV9 and TRBJ2-2; D not certain. The CDR3 extends over 16 amino acids. The germline V gene encodes CDR1 SGDLS and CDR2 YYNGEE. V lost 0 bases and J lost 0, with 9 bases in between. The CDR3 DNA reads TGTGCCAGCAGCGTAGTTTTACAAACGAACACCGGGGAGCTGTTTTTT. It yields the protein CASSVVLQTNTGELFF.

This clonotype came up many times. The chain has TRBV29-1 and TRBJ2-1, with D maybe TRBD2 (6 bases). This CDR3 is 13 amino acids long. Per the germline V gene, CDR1 is SQVTM and CDR2 is ANQGSEA. Between the trimmed V and J ends, which lost 4 bases and 0 bases, there was a span of 7 bases. In DNA form, the CDR3 reads TGCAGCGTTGGGACTATCTCCTACAATGAGCAGTTCTTC. It is translated as CSVGTISYNEQFF.

This clonotype was recorded at least ten times. J is TRBJ2-2 and V is TRBV28; D may be TRBD1 or TRBD2 (5 bases each). The CDR3 has 16 amino acids. V was cut by 1 base and J by 2 bases, with 11 bases left in between. Per the germline V gene, CDR1 is MDHEN and CDR2 is SYDVKM. The CDR3 here is CASSLYRGRNTGELFF. For the CDR3, the DNA is TGTGCCAGCAGTTTATATAGGGGACGCAACACCGGGGAGCTGTTTTTT. The whole variable domain, remainder taken from reference TRBV28 and TRBJ2-2, is DVKVTQSSRYLVKRTGEKVFLECVQDMDHENMFWYRQDPGLGLRLIYFSYDVKMKEKGDIPEGYSVSREKKERFSLILESASTNQTSMYLCASSLYRGRNTGELFFGEGSRLTVL.

This chain uses TRBV12-3 or TRBV12-4 with TRBJ1-6, with 7 bases that match TRBD1. The CDR3 has 15 residues. The V and J ends lost 1 base and 10 bases, in that order; junction bases with no gene match: 7. The CDR3: CASSLDPGGGSPLHF. CDR3 coding DNA: TGTGCCAGCAGTTTAGATCCAGGGGGAGGGTCACCCCTCCACTTT.

In this sample, this clonotype turned up a few times. The chain combines TRBV5-1 with TRBJ2-1; perhaps TRBD2 as D (6 bases). This CDR3 contains 12 residues. V was clipped by 1 base and J by 9 bases, with 8 bases between them. Per the germline V gene, CDR1 is SGHRS and CDR2 is YFSETQ. The CDR3 here is CASSLMGGEQFF. The CDR3 nucleotides are TGCGCCAGCAGCTTGATGGGAGGTGAGCAGTTCTTC.

This chain connects TRBV9 to TRBJ2-5, with D unclear. The V gene's germline CDR1 is SGDLS and CDR2 YYNGEE. Trimming left V 2 bases short and J 4 bases short, with 18 bases between. CDR3 length equals 16 residues. The CDR3 protein is CASSVGSGPMGETQYF. CDR3 nucleotide sequence: TGTGCCAGCAGCGTCGGATCCGGGCCGATGGGAGAGACCCAGTACTTC. Using reference TRBV9 and TRBJ2-5 for the parts outside the CDR3, the full variable domain is DSGVTQTPKHLITATGQRVTLRCSPRSGDLSVYWYQQSLDQGLQFLIQYYNGEERAKGNILERFSAQQFPDLHSELNLSSLELGDSALYFCASSVGSGPMGETQYFGPGTRLLVL.

The V gene is TRBV27, the J gene TRBJ2-5; 8 bases agree with TRBD1. This CDR3 contains 17 residues. V gave up 1 base and J gave up 7 bases; unmatched junction bases: 14. CDR1 is MNHEY, CDR2 SMNVEV, per germline (reference sequence). The CDR3 region has the DNA TGTGCCAGCAGTTTATTGGGGACAGGAAGAGAAAAGGGGACCCAGTACTTC. This sequence encodes CASSLLGTGREKGTQYF.

This clonotype has only a few counts. This rearrangement joins TRBV19 to TRBJ2-7; D unclear. CDR3 length equals 12 residues. The V end was cut by 4 bases, the J end by 7 bases, with 11 bases between. The germline CDR1 and CDR2 sequences are LNHDA and SQIVND (reference sequence). CDR3 bases: TGTGCCAGTAGTACACATGCCTCGGAGCAGTACTTC. Residues: CASSTHASEQYF. The whole variable domain, remainder taken from reference TRBV19 and TRBJ2-7, is DGGITQSPKYLFRKEGQNVTLSCEQNLNHDAMYWYRQDPGQGLRLIYYSQIVNDFQKGDIAEGYSVSREKKESFPLTVTSAQKNPTAFYLCASSTHASEQYFGPGTRLTVT.

The rearrangement uses TRBV27 and TRBJ1-5; D is perhaps TRBD1 (5 bases). This CDR3 is built from 16 residues. Between the trimmed V and J ends, which lost 0 bases and 0 bases, there was a span of 9 bases. Germline V gene sequence: CDR1 MNHEY, CDR2 SMNVEV (reference sequence). The CDR3 DNA is TGTGCCAGCAGTTTATCGTCCAGGGCTAGCAATCAGCCCCAGCATTTT. Its translation is CASSLSSRASNQPQHF.

The table lists this clonotype with many counts. This chain uses TRBV7-2 with TRBJ2-1; 10 bases match TRBD2. The CDR3 consists of 17 residues. The V gene end was trimmed by 6 bases and the J gene end by 2 bases; junction bases not matched to a gene: 10. Germline assignment: CDR1 SGHTA and CDR2 FQGNSA. The CDR3 DNA follows: TGTGCCAGCAGTTATCCAGTAGCGGGAGGAACCTACAATGAGCAGTTCTTC. Its protein is CASSYPVAGGTYNEQFF.

The V call is TRBV5-1, the J call TRBJ2-1, with 13 bases fitting TRBD2. Germline assignment: CDR1 SGHRS and CDR2 YFSETQ. Trimming cost V 2 bases and J 12 bases; bases outside gene matches: 14. There are 17 residues in the CDR3. CDR3 sequence: CASSFVGEGLAGVLQFF. The DNA for the CDR3 is TGCGCCAGCAGCTTCGTTGGAGAAGGACTAGCGGGAGTTCTGCAGTTCTTC.

The chain is built from TRBV2 and TRBJ2-2; the match to TRBD2 covers 8 bases. CDR3 length: 17 residues. With V trimmed by 1 base and J by 6 bases, 10 bases remained unmatched. The germline CDR1 and CDR2 sequences are SNHLY and FYNNEI. The chain's CDR3 is CASSEGKTSGFSGELFF. CDR3 sequence (DNA): TGTGCCAGCAGTGAAGGGAAAACTAGCGGTTTCTCCGGGGAGCTGTTTTTT.

This sequence joins TRBV5-1 and TRBJ2-3, with D tentatively TRBD1 (6 bases). CDR1 is SGHRS and CDR2 is YFSETQ in the germline V gene. The V and J ends lost 4 bases and 4 bases respectively, with 13 bases between them. The CDR3 is made up of 14 amino acids. The CDR3 DNA reads as TGCGCCAGCAGCACCGTGACAGGCCCAGATACGCAGTATTTT. As protein: CASSTVTGPDTQYF.

This clonotype was found a few times. This rearrangement joins TRBV7-2 to TRBJ1-1; D uncertain. There are 13 residues in the CDR3. Germline CDR1 and CDR2: SGHTA and FQGNSA. V lost 7 bases and J 7 bases, leaving 16 bases between the germline ends. CDR3 DNA: TGTGCCAGCATCATCACCGGTACCCTTGAAGCTTTCTTT. This translates into CASIITGTLEAFF. Supplemented by reference TRBV7-2 and TRBJ1-1, the full variable domain reads GAGVSQSPSNKVTEKGKDVELRCDPISGHTALYWYRQSLGQGLEFLIYFQGNSAPDKSGLPSDRFSAERTGGSVSTLTIQRTQQEDSAVYLCASIITGTLEAFFGQGTRLTVV.

The V and J genes are TRBV27 and TRBJ2-3; D call uncertain. The CDR3 runs 11 residues. The germline gives CDR1 MNHEY, CDR2 SMNVEV (reference sequence). Trimming shortened V by 4 bases and J by 7 bases, and 6 bases separated the two germline ends. The CDR3 DNA reads TGTGCCAGCAGTTCCTTTAATACGCAGTATTTT. Protein product: CASSSFNTQYF.

This clonotype was seen a handful of times. This chain joins TRBV6-2 or TRBV6-3 and TRBJ2-5, with D unclear. The germline V and J ends were trimmed by 0 bases and 3 bases, with 5 bases remaining between them. The germline V gene encodes CDR1 MNHEY and CDR2 SVGEGT. The CDR3 covers 13 residues. CDR3 sequence reads: CASSYSRKETQYF. CDR3 DNA: TGTGCCAGCAGTTACTCGAGGAAAGAGACCCAGTACTTC.

This clonotype was observed a few times. The chain carries TRBV9 and TRBJ2-3, with D possibly being TRBD1 (6 bases). This CDR3 has 16 amino acids. V was shortened by 3 bases and J by 0 bases, with 14 bases between the two germline ends. CDR1 is SGDLS, CDR2 YYNGEE, per germline. CDR3 coding DNA: TGTGCCAGCAGCGCCTTTCAGGGGATTAGCACAGATACGCAGTATTTT. It yields the protein CASSAFQGISTDTQYF.

This clonotype was detected a few times. This chain connects TRBV20-1 to TRBJ2-3; TRBD2 agrees at 14 bases. This CDR3 is 14 amino acids long. In germline, CDR1 is DFQATT, CDR2 SNEGSKA (reference sequence). Here the CDR3 reads CRGLAGGPTDTQYF. CDR3 in DNA: TGCAGAGGACTAGCGGGAGGCCCCACAGATACGCAGTATTTT.

The rearrangement links TRBV10-3 to TRBJ2-1, with a possible D match to TRBD2 (7 bases). CDR3 length: 16 amino acids. Germline V lookup: CDR1 ENHRY, CDR2 SYGVKD. V lost 6 bases and J 1 base, leaving 16 bases between the germline ends. The CDR3 region has the DNA TGTGCCATCAGCGGGGTAGGGGGAGGGTCCTACAATGAGCAGTTCTTC. Its protein product is CAISGVGGGSYNEQFF.